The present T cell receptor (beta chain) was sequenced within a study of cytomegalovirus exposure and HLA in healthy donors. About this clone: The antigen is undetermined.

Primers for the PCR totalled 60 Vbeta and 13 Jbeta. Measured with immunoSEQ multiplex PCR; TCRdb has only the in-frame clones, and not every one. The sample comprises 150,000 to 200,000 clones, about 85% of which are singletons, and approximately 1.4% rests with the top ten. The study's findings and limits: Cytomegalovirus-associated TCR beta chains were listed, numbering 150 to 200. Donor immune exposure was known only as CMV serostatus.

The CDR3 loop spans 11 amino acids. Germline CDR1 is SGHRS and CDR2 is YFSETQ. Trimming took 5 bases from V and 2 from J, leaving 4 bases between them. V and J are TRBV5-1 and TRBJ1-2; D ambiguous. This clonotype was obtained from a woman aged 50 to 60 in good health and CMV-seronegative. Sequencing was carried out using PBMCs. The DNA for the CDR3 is TGCGCCAGCAGGAGAAACTATGGCTACACCTTC. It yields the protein CASRRNYGYTF.